This T cell receptor beta chain comes out of a study of radiotherapy plus CTLA-4 blockade in lung cancer. Whole-study results and caveats: An expansion of tumor-derived TCR clones occurred in blood after radiotherapy plus ipilimumab.

Trimming removed 2 bases from V and 3 bases from J, with 12 bases in between. The CDR3 runs to 14 residues. CDR1 is SGHNT, CDR2 YYREEE, per germline (reference sequence). Note on this clone: Its target is unknown.

The table came from immunoSEQ multiplex PCR; TCRdb's copy has only in-frame clones and leaves some out. Among around 65,000 clones, approximately 80% were seen once, and the ten largest hold approximately 4.5%. The TCR was taken from a human donor with non-small cell lung cancer who had a complete response to radiotherapy plus ipilimumab. The sample in question was peripheral blood, obtained from a patient treated with radiotherapy plus ipilimumab. The chain combines TRBV5-4 with TRBJ2-7, with D unresolved. The CDR3 sequence is CASSFNNRIYEQYF. The CDR3 DNA is TGTGCCAGCAGCTTCAATAACAGAATCTACGAGCAGTACTTC.